This T cell receptor (beta chain) derives from a study of T-cell reconstitution after alpha-beta-depleted transplantation in children (dated by TCRdb to the mid-2010s). Study-level background: Using TCR repertoire profiling, the study followed T-cell immune reconstitution in a quantitative way in children after TCRalphabeta/CD19-depleted allogeneic hematopoietic cell transplantation.

Library generation was performed with PCR. The data were produced on an Illumina HiSeq 2500. Molecular barcoding was employed in the preparation of TCR libraries, with unique molecular identifiers being used to normalize TCRbeta repertoire quantification. TCRdb took the public reads, trimmed them with fastp at Q25, ran MiXCR for clone calling and kept in-frame beta chains. Every CDR3 protein is listed once, alongside the most common genes and DNA of its rows. This sample has roughly 500,000 distinct CDR3 sequences in its table, and about 18% of those were observed once. The top ten clonotypes cover around 3.3% of the sample. About this clonotype itself: Its specific antigen is unknown. The junction does not match germline at one end; this may be a read error.

This TCR derives from a human donor who donated a stem cell graft to a child with acute lymphoblastic leukemia. Sequencing was performed on PBMCs from the stem cell graft donor, taken from the stem cell graft.

The DNA sequence is given as TGCAGCGTTGAAGGGACAGGTGGACCTGGGCCCAACGTCCTGACTTTC. This is translated as CSVEGTGGPGPNVLTF. This sequence uses TRBV29-1 and TRBJ2-6, with 7 central nucleotides matching TRBD1. The germline V gene supplies CDR1 SQVTM and CDR2 ANQGSEA. From cysteine to phenylalanine, the CDR3 is 16 amino acids long. Of the read, only the CDR3 DNA is kept; its 48 bases are in frame from base 1. The full variable domain, with segments outside the CDR3 supplied by the reference TRBV29-1 and TRBJ2-6 proteins, appears as SAVISQKPSRDICQRGTSLTIQCQVDSQVTMMFWYRQQPGQSLTLIATANQGSEATYESGFVIDKFPISRPNLTFSTLTVSNMSPEDSSIYLCSVEGTGGPGPNVLTFGAGSRLTVL.